This T cell receptor (beta chain) was captured by sequencing in a study of T cell changes during pregnancy in multiple sclerosis. This clone came up once. Germline values: CDR1 MGHRA, CDR2 YSYEKL. V lost 1 base and J lost 9, with 12 bases in between. This CDR3 spans 13 amino acids. Method: immunoSEQ multiplex PCR; TCRdb's copy keeps in-frame clones and lacks some. The table has some 80,000 clones, approximately 95% seen once; the top ten hold 0.12% to 0.15%. The chain recombines TRBV4-1 with TRBJ2-5, with D unresolved. This specimen was CD4+ T cells from peripheral blood mononuclear cells, taken after pregnancy. The clonotype originates from a female donor with multiple sclerosis, enrolled in a pregnancy study. The CDR3 loop reads CASSQAQRGAQYF. CDR3 sequence (DNA): TGCGCCAGCAGCCAAGCCCAGCGTGGCGCCCAGTACTTC.